The 28 T cell receptor beta chains below come from one sample, sequenced in a study of blood T cell repertoires in COVID-19. Profiling relied on immunoSEQ multiplex PCR, and the TCRdb table lists in-frame clones only, not all of them. Here the sample spans 310,000 or so clones, about 90% being singletons. Sequencing input: peripheral blood. The receptors originated from a woman between 50 and 59 years old who had recovered from COVID-19.

Here the CDR3 DNA reads TGTGCCAGCACAAGCAGGGCCACCGGGGAGCTGTTTTTT. This codes for CASTSRATGELFF. The chain recombines TRBV28 with TRBJ2-2; a possible D gene is TRBD1 (5 bases). The CDR3 has 13 residues. From germline, CDR1 is MDHEN and CDR2 SYDVKM. V was shortened by 7 bases and J by 4 bases, with 10 bases between the two germline ends.

This clone was found once. The chain carries TRBV5-1 and TRBJ1-1, with 8 bases lining up with TRBD1. The CDR3 is 14 residues long. Trimming removed 2 bases from V and 3 bases from J; junction bases left unmatched: 3. CDR1 is SGHRS and CDR2 is YFSETQ in the germline V gene. The CDR3 is CASSFAGGHTEAFF. The CDR3, as DNA: TGCGCCAGCAGCTTCGCAGGGGGCCACACTGAAGCTTTCTTT. The complete variable domain, with remaining parts taken from reference TRBV5-1 and TRBJ1-1, reads KAGVTQTPRYLIKTRGQQVTLSCSPISGHRSVSWYQQTPGQGLQFLFEYFSETQRNKGNFPGRFSGRQFSNSRSEMNVSTLELGDSALYLCASSFAGGHTEAFFGQGTRLTVV.

J is TRBJ2-5 and V is TRBV6-5; D remains unclear. Germline CDR1 and CDR2: MNHEY and SVGAGI. Trimming took 1 base from V and 1 from J, leaving 7 bases between them. This CDR3 contains 14 residues. As DNA, the CDR3 is TGTGCCAGCAGTTACTACAGAACCCAAGAGACCCAGTACTTC. Translated, it gives CASSYYRTQETQYF.

This clone occurred once. This sequence joins TRBV12-5 and TRBJ2-7, with D tentatively TRBD1 (6 bases). Germline CDR1 reads LGHNT; CDR2 reads FRNRAP. The CDR3 length is 18 residues. Trimming stripped 0 bases from V and 5 bases from J, with 23 bases between. The CDR3 DNA reads as TGTGCTAGTGGTTTGGTAGGGCGGCCCGGGCAGGGGCAAAACGAGCAGTACTTC. This translates into CASGLVGRPGQGQNEQYF.

The rearrangement uses TRBV15 and TRBJ2-5, with D possibly being TRBD2 (5 bases). This CDR3 region has 13 residues. The germline V gene has CDR1 LNHNV and CDR2 YYDKDF (reference sequence). V was cut by 3 bases and J by 1 base, with 6 bases left in between. The CDR3 loop reads CATSRDFQETQYF. The CDR3, as DNA: TGTGCCACCAGCAGGGACTTCCAAGAGACCCAGTACTTC.

Concerning this clone itself: A read error may produce the germline difference seen at one junction end. This sequence joins TRBV29-1 and TRBJ1-1; D unclear. The CDR3 covers 13 residues. The V gene's germline CDR1 is SQVTM and CDR2 ANQGSEA. The DNA for the CDR3 is TGCGGCGTTGGCGGGCAGATGAACACTGAAGCTTTCTTT. Residues: CGVGGQMNTEAFF.

The chain uses TRBV2 and TRBJ2-7, with D perhaps TRBD2 (6 bases). The germline V gene has CDR1 SNHLY and CDR2 FYNNEI. The CDR3 spans 14 residues. V lost 5 bases and J lost 3, with 14 bases in between. In DNA form, the CDR3 reads TGTGCCAGCAGTCCGCCGGGACTTCTCTACGAGCAGTACTTC. Translation gives CASSPPGLLYEQYF.

The chain links TRBV2 to TRBJ2-7; 8 nucleotides line up with TRBD2. The V segment lost 3 bases and the J segment 12 bases; nucleotides outside the gene matches: 13. This CDR3 comprises 14 residues. Germline CDR1 is SNHLY and CDR2 is FYNNEI. Here the CDR3 DNA reads TGTGCCAGCAGTGATAAGAGCGGGAGCCAGACTCGGTACTTC. Translated: CASSDKSGSQTRYF.

This clone was seen once. The chain uses TRBV7-2 and TRBJ1-1, with D possibly TRBD1 on 5 matching bases. The CDR3 is made up of 16 amino acids. The ends were cut back, 3 bases at V and 2 bases at J, with 16 bases in the middle. Germline V gene sequence: CDR1 SGHTA, CDR2 FQGNSA. In DNA form, the CDR3 reads TGTGCCAGCAGCTTCCCTCGGGGGGTAAGAAACACTGAAGCTTTCTTT. Amino acids: CASSFPRGVRNTEAFF.

This clone was detected once. The rearrangement links TRBV12-3 or TRBV12-4 to TRBJ1-5; D is ambiguous. The CDR3 totals 12 residues. V lost 5 bases and J 4 bases, leaving 6 bases between the germline ends. The CDR3 DNA reads TGTGCCAGCAGTCATCAAAATCAGCCCCAGCATTTT. The encoded protein is CASSHQNQPQHF.

CDR3 sequence: CASSYLAANSPLHF. The DNA of the CDR3 is TGTGCCAGCAGTTACCTGGCGGCTAATTCACCCCTCCACTTT. This rearrangement joins TRBV6-6 to TRBJ1-6; D is undetermined. This CDR3 has 14 residues. Germline loops: CDR1 MNHNY, CDR2 SVGAGI (reference sequence). V was trimmed by 2 bases and J by 6 bases, leaving 8 bases between them.

The gene calls are TRBV4-3 and TRBJ2-7; D might be TRBD2 (7 bases). Per the germline V gene, CDR1 is LGHNA and CDR2 is YSLEER. V was pared by 4 bases and J by 2 bases, with 15 bases between. This CDR3 comprises 15 residues. Here the CDR3 reads CASSRWEGGPYEQYF. Here the CDR3 DNA reads TGCGCCAGCAGCCGCTGGGAGGGGGGCCCCTACGAGCAGTACTTC.

The chain employs TRBV13 and TRBJ1-6; no definite D call. Germline loops: CDR1 PRHDT, CDR2 FYEKMQ (reference sequence). Trimming pared 1 base from V and 9 bases from J, leaving 4 bases between. The CDR3 is 12 amino acids. In nucleotides, the CDR3 is TGTGCCAGCAGCTTAGTGCGTTCACCCCTCCACTTT. It specifies CASSLVRSPLHF. The whole variable domain, remainder taken from reference TRBV13 and TRBJ1-6, is AAGVIQSPRHLIKEKRETATLKCYPIPRHDTVYWYQQGPGQDPQFLISFYEKMQSDKGSIPDRFSAQQFSDYHSELNMSSLELGDSALYFCASSLVRSPLHFGNGTRLTVT.

The chain combines TRBV5-1 with TRBJ2-3; weak D call: TRBD1 (5 bases). V was clipped by 4 bases and J by 1 base, with 13 bases between them. CDR1 SGHRS and CDR2 YFSETQ come from the germline V gene. CDR3 length: 15 residues. This CDR3 reads CASSRTWGGTDTQYF. CDR3 coding DNA: TGCGCCAGCAGCCGAACCTGGGGCGGCACAGATACGCAGTATTTT.

In this sample, this clone turned up once. The CDR3 bases are TGTGCCAGCAGCCCGACGGCAGGGGGAGGCACTGAAGCTTTCTTT. Translation: CASSPTAGGGTEAFF. The chain is built from TRBV7-3 and TRBJ1-1, with 7 positions matching TRBD1. This CDR3 region has 15 residues. Germline V CDR1 and CDR2: SGHTA, FQGTGA. V was clipped by 5 bases and J by 4 bases; unmatched bases: 10.

The chain has TRBV5-1 and TRBJ2-7, with D possibly TRBD2 on 5 matching bases. This CDR3 is 15 amino acids long. Trimming stripped 2 bases from V and 2 bases from J, with 14 bases between. From germline, CDR1 is SGHRS and CDR2 YFSETQ. The CDR3: CASSLTLAPTYEQYF. CDR3 DNA: TGCGCCAGCAGCTTAACCCTAGCCCCTACCTACGAGCAGTACTTC.

V and J are TRBV28 and TRBJ2-1, with 7 bases aligning to TRBD2. The CDR3 runs 14 residues. CDR1 is MDHEN, CDR2 SYDVKM, per germline. Losses at the gene ends were 3 bases for V and 7 bases for J; bases not matched to a gene: 6. The CDR3 region has the DNA TGTGCCAGCAGTTTTCCGGGACTAACAAATGAGCAGTTCTTC. This codes for CASSFPGLTNEQFF.

The chain joins TRBV19 to TRBJ2-1; a weak D match, TRBD1 (6 bases). Germline V gene lookup returns CDR1 LNHDA and CDR2 SQIVND (reference sequence). The V and J ends lost 0 bases and 7 bases respectively, with 13 bases between them. This CDR3 is built from 15 residues. DNA of the CDR3: TGTGCCAGTAGTATAGATGGGTCAGGGGTGAATGAGCAGTTCTTC. Its protein product is CASSIDGSGVNEQFF.

This rearrangement joins TRBV4-2 to TRBJ2-6; possible D gene TRBD1, 6 bases. The V end was cut by 0 bases, the J end by 0 bases, with 15 bases between. CDR1 is LGHNA and CDR2 is YNFKEQ in the germline V gene. This CDR3 comprises 19 residues. The CDR3, as DNA: TGTGCCAGCAGCCAAGAAACGTGGACAGCTCACTCTGGGGCCAACGTCCTGACTTTC. This codes for CASSQETWTAHSGANVLTF.

This chain uses TRBV4-2 with TRBJ2-4, with TRBD2 identical over 9 bases. The V segment lost 4 bases and the J segment 3 bases; nucleotides outside the gene matches: 19. The V gene's germline CDR1 is LGHNA and CDR2 YNFKEQ. This CDR3 region has 20 residues. The CDR3 here is CASSLLPMTSGVGDKNIQYF. The CDR3 nucleotides read TGTGCCAGCAGCCTTCTCCCCATGACTAGCGGAGTTGGGGACAAAAACATTCAGTACTTC.

Notes on this clone: Other DNA sequences in the sample encode the same CDR3. This rearrangement joins TRBV7-2 to TRBJ2-7; D perhaps matches TRBD1 (6 bases). V was cut by 2 bases and J by 5 bases, with 10 bases left in between. Germline V gives CDR1 SGHTA, CDR2 FQGNSA. The CDR3 length is 13 residues. CDR3 sequence (DNA): TGTGCCAGCAGCTTAAGGGGGACCCACGAGCAGTACTTC. The encoded protein is CASSLRGTHEQYF.

CDR3 region: CASSARSRDTEDQPQHF. CDR3 in DNA: TGTGCCAGCAGTGCCAGGTCGAGGGACACCGAGGACCAGCCCCAGCATTTT. The chain carries TRBV2 and TRBJ1-5, with a possible D match to TRBD1 (6 bases). Trimming took off 4 bases at V and 7 bases at J, with 23 bases between the two ends. CDR1 and CDR2 from the germline V gene are SNHLY and FYNNEI. The CDR3 runs to 17 residues.

A note on this clone: The sample carries other DNA sequences with the same CDR3. The chain links TRBV10-3 to TRBJ2-2, with D hard to call. CDR3 length: 12 amino acids. CDR1 ENHRY and CDR2 SYGVKD come from the germline V gene. V lost 4 bases to trimming and J lost 4 bases, with 4 bases between them. CDR3 DNA sequence: TGTGCCATCAGTGGAGGCACCGGGGAGCTGTTTTTT. Amino acid sequence: CAISGGTGELFF.

This clone was detected once. This sequence joins TRBV5-4 and TRBJ2-1; D is perhaps TRBD2 (6 bases). The CDR3 runs 15 residues. CDR1 and CDR2 from the germline V gene are SGHNT and YYREEE (reference sequence). V was cut by 2 bases and J by 6 bases, with 15 bases left in between. The chain's CDR3 is CASSFKLATLNEQFF. CDR3 DNA sequence: TGTGCCAGCAGCTTTAAGCTAGCGACCCTCAATGAGCAGTTCTTC.

The chain couples TRBV7-2 to TRBJ2-5; 7 positions match TRBD2. This CDR3 spans 15 amino acids. V lost 4 bases, J lost 5 bases, and 10 bases stayed unmatched. CDR1 SGHTA and CDR2 FQGNSA come from the germline V gene. The CDR3 is CASSSTLTSWETQYF. CDR3 DNA sequence: TGTGCCAGCAGCTCGACCCTGACTAGCTGGGAGACCCAGTACTTC.

The chain employs TRBV6-1 and TRBJ1-4; a weak D match, TRBD1 (5 bases). This CDR3 has 14 amino acids. Germline V gene data show CDR1 as MNHNS and CDR2 as SASEGT. Between the trimmed V and J ends, which lost 2 bases and 10 bases, there was a span of 14 bases. The CDR3 DNA reads as TGTGCCAGCAGTGAACAAACAGGAAAAGGAAAACTGTTTTTT. Translated, it gives CASSEQTGKGKLFF.

The rearrangement uses TRBV18 and TRBJ1-4; D may be TRBD1 (5 bases). From germline, CDR1 is KGHSH and CDR2 LQKENI. Trimming cost V 3 bases and J 7 bases, with 12 bases left between them. The CDR3 has 14 residues. The CDR3 loop is CASSPLREVEKLFF. CDR3 nucleotides: TGTGCCAGCTCACCCCTCAGGGAGGTTGAAAAACTGTTTTTT.

The V call is TRBV19, the J call TRBJ1-1; D is uncertain. This CDR3 comprises 15 residues. V dropped 5 bases and J dropped 1 base, with 14 bases sitting between them. Germline assignment: CDR1 LNHDA and CDR2 SQIVND (reference sequence). CDR3 sequence reads: CASSATPGGNTEAFF. In DNA, the CDR3 is TGTGCCAGTAGTGCGACTCCCGGAGGGAACACTGAAGCTTTCTTT.